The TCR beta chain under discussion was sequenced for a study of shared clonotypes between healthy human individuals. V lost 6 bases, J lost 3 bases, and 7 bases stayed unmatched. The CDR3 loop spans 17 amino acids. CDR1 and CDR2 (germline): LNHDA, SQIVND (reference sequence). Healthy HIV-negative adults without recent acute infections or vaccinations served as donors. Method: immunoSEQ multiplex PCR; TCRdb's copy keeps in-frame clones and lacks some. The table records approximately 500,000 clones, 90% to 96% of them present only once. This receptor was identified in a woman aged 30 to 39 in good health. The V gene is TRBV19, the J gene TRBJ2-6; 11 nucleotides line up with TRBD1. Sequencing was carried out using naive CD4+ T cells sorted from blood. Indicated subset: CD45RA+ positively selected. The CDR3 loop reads CASRTRTGGSGANVLTF. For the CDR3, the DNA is TGTGCCAGTAGGACCCGGACAGGGGGCAGTGGGGCCAACGTCCTGACTTTC.